The 11 T cell receptor beta chains below all came from one sample that was sequenced in a study of beta chain features in type 1 diabetes. General observations from the study: Shortening that was moderate but significant affected the TCRB CDR3s of Type 1 diabetes patients in all four CD4+ subsets.

Isolated RNA was reverse transcribed in full, so expressed TCRB transcripts were sequenced. Profiled with immunoSEQ multiplex PCR; TCRdb holds only in-frame clones, not every one. The sample contains under 300,000 clones, roughly 25% of which appear only once. Their cognate antigens are unknown. Sequencing was performed on naive CD4+ T cells from blood. These receptors originate from a woman aged 25 to 39 with type 1 diabetes.

This clone came up a few times. V gene TRBV28 combines with J gene TRBJ2-7; 8 bases are a match to TRBD1. This CDR3 region has 16 residues. Germline trimming cut 7 bases from V and 5 bases from J; bases unmatched to any gene: 16. Looked up from germline, CDR1 is MDHEN and CDR2 is SYDVKM. CDR3 DNA: TGTGCCAGCACCCAACTCTCGGGGCAGGGGGCCCACGAGCAGTACTTC. Translated: CASTQLSGQGAHEQYF.

A few counts support this clone. The CDR3 DNA reads as TGTGCGACGCGACTGTCCGATACTAACTATGGCTACACCTTC. The encoded protein is CATRLSDTNYGYTF. The gene calls are TRBV7-9 and TRBJ1-2; D not certain. Germline lookup yields CDR1 SEHNR and CDR2 FQNEAQ (reference sequence). The length of the CDR3 is 14 residues.

There are a few counts of this clone. The gene calls are TRBV30 and TRBJ2-3; TRBD2 is a possible D gene (6 bases). The germline V gene encodes CDR1 GTSNPN and CDR2 SVGIG (reference sequence). This CDR3 spans 13 amino acids. Trimming cost V 4 bases and J 0 bases, with 8 bases left between them. In nucleotides, the CDR3 is TGTGCCTGGATGGAGGGTAGCACAGATACGCAGTATTTT. It translates to CAWMEGSTDTQYF.

This clone has just one count. V and J are TRBV25-1 and TRBJ2-3, with D tentatively TRBD2 (6 bases). Germline assignment: CDR1 MGHDK and CDR2 SYGVNS. The CDR3 covers 15 residues. With 8 bases removed from V and 2 bases from J, the gap between germline ends came to 17 bases. CDR3 protein: CASSLLGGTTDTQYF. The CDR3 coding sequence is TGTGCCAGCTCCCTCCTAGGCGGGACCACAGATACGCAGTATTTT.

Only one count was recorded for this clone. The gene calls are TRBV28 and TRBJ2-1, with 12 bases matching TRBD2. The V segment lost 3 bases and the J segment 4 bases; nucleotides outside the gene matches: 10. Looked up from germline, CDR1 is MDHEN and CDR2 is SYDVKM. CDR3 length: 18 amino acids. The CDR3 sequence: CASSFSLAGGPEYNEQFF. DNA for the CDR3: TGTGCCAGCAGTTTTTCGCTAGCGGGAGGGCCGGAGTACAATGAGCAGTTCTTC.

This chain joins TRBV30 and TRBJ2-3; TRBD2 matches at 10 bases. V dropped 5 bases and J dropped 6; count of bases not matched to a gene: 8. The CDR3 loop spans 14 amino acids. Looked up from germline, CDR1 is GTSNPN and CDR2 is SVGIG (reference sequence). The CDR3 bases are TGTGCCTGGCTCTTAGCGGGAGGAGCGGATACGCAGTATTTT. Translation gives CAWLLAGGADTQYF.

V and J are TRBV4-1 and TRBJ2-2; possible D gene TRBD1, 5 bases. CDR1 MGHRA and CDR2 YSYEKL come from the germline V gene. V was clipped by 3 bases and J by 4 bases, with 12 bases between them. CDR3 length: 15 residues. The CDR3 DNA is TGCGCCAGCAGCCAGAGCAGGGTTCTCACCGGGGAGCTGTTTTTT. Translation: CASSQSRVLTGELFF.

Only a few counts were recorded for this clone. The chain uses TRBV5-6 and TRBJ2-1; weak D call: TRBD2 (6 bases). CDR1 and CDR2 (germline): SGHDT, YYEEEE. V lost 0 bases and J lost 6, with 13 bases in between. The CDR3 is 15 amino acids. CDR3 amino acids: CASSLGVGGPNEQFF. The CDR3 DNA follows: TGTGCCAGCAGCTTGGGTGTCGGAGGGCCCAATGAGCAGTTCTTC.

The sample holds a few counts of this clone. This chain uses TRBV7-9 with TRBJ1-5; a weak D match, TRBD1 (5 bases). Trimming pared 1 base from V and 7 bases from J, leaving 11 bases between. Germline CDR1 is SEHNR and CDR2 is FQNEAQ (reference sequence). CDR3 length: 14 residues. The CDR3, as DNA: TGTGCCAGCAGCTTAGGAGGGGAGGGACAGCCCCAGCATTTT. Protein sequence: CASSLGGEGQPQHF.

This clone was recorded a few times. V usage is TRBV6-5 and J usage is TRBJ2-1, with a weak D call TRBD2 (6 bases). CDR1 is MNHEY and CDR2 is SVGAGI in the germline V gene. There are 14 residues in the CDR3. Trimming shortened V by 3 bases and J by 7 bases, and 13 bases separated the two germline ends. The DNA for the CDR3 is TGTGCCAGCAGTTATGGCGACCGGGGGAATGAGCAGTTCTTC. Translation: CASSYGDRGNEQFF.

This clone was recorded a few times. V usage is TRBV30 and J usage is TRBJ2-3; D unclear. CDR1 and CDR2 (germline): GTSNPN, SVGIG (reference sequence). This CDR3 is built from 14 residues. Trimming shortened V by 4 bases and J by 4 bases, and 15 bases separated the two germline ends. The CDR3 nucleotides are TGTGCCTGGAACAGTAACACAGTGGCAGATACGCAGTATTTT. This translates into CAWNSNTVADTQYF.